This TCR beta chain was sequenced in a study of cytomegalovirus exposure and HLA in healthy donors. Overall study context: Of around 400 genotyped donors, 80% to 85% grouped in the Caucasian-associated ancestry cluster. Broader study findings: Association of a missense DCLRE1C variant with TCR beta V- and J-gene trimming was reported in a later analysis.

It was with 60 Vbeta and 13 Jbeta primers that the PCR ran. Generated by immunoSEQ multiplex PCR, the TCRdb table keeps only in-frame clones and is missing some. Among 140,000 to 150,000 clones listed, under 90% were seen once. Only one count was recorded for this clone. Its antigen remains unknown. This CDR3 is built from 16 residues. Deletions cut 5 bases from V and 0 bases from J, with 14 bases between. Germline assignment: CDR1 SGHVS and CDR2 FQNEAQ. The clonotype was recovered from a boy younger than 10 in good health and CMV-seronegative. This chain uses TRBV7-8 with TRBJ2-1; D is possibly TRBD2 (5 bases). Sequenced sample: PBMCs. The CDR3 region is CASSNIVGNSYNEQFF. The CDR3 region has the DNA TGTGCCAGCAGCAATATTGTCGGGAACTCCTACAATGAGCAGTTCTTC.